A single sample gave rise to the 2 T cell receptor beta chains below, sequenced in a study of Ad26.COV2.S vaccination and SARS-CoV-2 variants. Sample treatment: some 20 received Ad26.COV2.S at low or high dose, single or two shots; about 5 received placebo; per-sample allocation not given. All samples were drawn on day 63, counting from the first vaccine or placebo injection. Measured with immunoSEQ multiplex PCR; TCRdb has only the in-frame clones, and not every one. The sample carries some 480,000 clones, around 88% recorded once. Source: peripheral blood, taken in a trial of Ad26.COV2.S vaccine versus placebo. These receptors all come from a person between 18 and 65 years old who received the Ad26.COV2.S COVID-19 vaccine or a placebo.

The CDR3 DNA reads as TGCGCCAAAGAAGCGGGACATGTCAATTCACCCCTCCACTTT. Its protein is CAKEAGHVNSPLHF. The chain employs TRBV23-1 and TRBJ1-6; weak D call: TRBD1 (6 bases). TRBV23-1 is recorded as an ORF, its role being uncertain. The CDR3 length is 14 residues. V was shortened by 10 bases and J by 7 bases, with 17 bases between the two germline ends.

The rearrangement links TRBV10-3 to TRBJ2-1; 16 bases map to TRBD2. CDR1 is ENHRY, CDR2 SYGVKD, per germline. The CDR3 contains 17 residues. J lost 9 bases, V lost 6 bases, and 11 bases had no gene match. CDR3 protein: CAIRSGTSGRVITEQFF. CDR3 nucleotide sequence: TGTGCCATCAGATCAGGGACTAGCGGGAGGGTAATCACTGAGCAGTTCTTC.